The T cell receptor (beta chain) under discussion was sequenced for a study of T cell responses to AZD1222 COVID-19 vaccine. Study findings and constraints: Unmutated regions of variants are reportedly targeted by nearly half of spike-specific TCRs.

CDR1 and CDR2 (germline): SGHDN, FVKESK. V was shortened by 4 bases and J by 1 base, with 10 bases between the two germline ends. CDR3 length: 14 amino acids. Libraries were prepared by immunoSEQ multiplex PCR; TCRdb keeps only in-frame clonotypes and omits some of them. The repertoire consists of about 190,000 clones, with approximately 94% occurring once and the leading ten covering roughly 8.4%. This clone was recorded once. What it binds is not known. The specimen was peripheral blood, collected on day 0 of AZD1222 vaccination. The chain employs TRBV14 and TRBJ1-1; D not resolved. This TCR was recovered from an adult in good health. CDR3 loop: CASSLRIGNTEAFF. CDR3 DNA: TGTGCCAGCAGCCTCCGGATCGGGAACACTGAAGCTTTCTTT. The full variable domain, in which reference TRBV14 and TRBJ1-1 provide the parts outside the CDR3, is EAGVTQFPSHSVIEKGQTVTLRCDPISGHDNLYWYRRVMGKEIKFLLHFVKESKQDESGMPNNRFLAERTGGTYSTLKVQPAELEDSGVYFCASSLRIGNTEAFFGQGTRLTVV.